The 6 T cell receptor beta chains presented below share a single source sample, sequenced in a study of T cell responses to AZD1222 COVID-19 vaccine. The protocol was immunoSEQ multiplex PCR, while the TCRdb copy is restricted to in-frame clones and leaves out a portion. The sample contains 65,000 to 90,000 clones, roughly 87% of which appear only once. The sequencing here drew on peripheral blood, taken 28 days after the second AZD1222 dose. The source of these receptors is an adult who received the AZD1222 COVID-19 vaccine.

This chain connects TRBV7-2 to TRBJ2-7, with D hard to call. V was trimmed by 5 bases and J by 7 bases, leaving 9 bases between them. The CDR3 spans 11 residues. Germline V gives CDR1 SGHTA, CDR2 FQGNSA. CDR3 sequence (DNA): TGTGCCAGCAGCGCCGTGTCGGAGCAGTACTTC. Encoded protein: CASSAVSEQYF.

CDR3 protein: CASSQFKGQHYEQYF. The CDR3 DNA reads as TGTGCCAGCAGCCAATTCAAGGGACAGCACTACGAGCAGTACTTC. V and J are TRBV4-2 and TRBJ2-7; 7 nucleotides line up with TRBD1. CDR1 and CDR2 (germline): LGHNA, YNFKEQ. The CDR3 is 15 amino acids. Trimming at V came to 2 bases and at J to 3 bases, leaving 7 bases not matched to a gene.

The chain links TRBV6-2 or TRBV6-3 to TRBJ2-1; no firm D call. Germline loops: CDR1 MNHEY, CDR2 SVGEGT. The CDR3 is 12 amino acids. V lost 6 bases to trimming and J lost 6 bases, with 9 bases between them. CDR3 amino acids: CASSQRANEQFF. In DNA, the CDR3 is TGTGCCAGCAGCCAAAGGGCCAATGAGCAGTTCTTC.

The genes are TRBV5-1 and TRBJ1-2; TRBD1 agrees at 7 bases. With V trimmed by 0 bases and J by 6 bases, 5 bases remained unmatched. The CDR3 contains 14 residues. The V gene's germline CDR1 is SGHRS and CDR2 YFSETQ. The CDR3 spells CASSLGQGVDGYTF. The CDR3 DNA reads TGCGCCAGCAGCTTGGGCCAGGGGGTAGATGGCTACACCTTC. The full variable domain, its missing parts supplied by reference TRBV5-1 and TRBJ1-2, is KAGVTQTPRYLIKTRGQQVTLSCSPISGHRSVSWYQQTPGQGLQFLFEYFSETQRNKGNFPGRFSGRQFSNSRSEMNVSTLELGDSALYLCASSLGQGVDGYTFGSGTRLTVV.

The chain carries TRBV9 and TRBJ1-1; 7 positions match TRBD1. The germline V gene encodes CDR1 SGDLS and CDR2 YYNGEE. This CDR3 is built from 15 residues. After removal of 1 base from V and 5 bases from J, the junction contained 8 bases not matched to a gene. CDR3 nucleotide sequence: TGTGCCAGCAGCGTATCCCTGCAGGGGGGGACTGAAGCTTTCTTT. Its translation is CASSVSLQGGTEAFF.

The chain couples TRBV5-1 to TRBJ2-1; 11 bases are a match to TRBD2. The CDR3 runs 18 residues. Germline V gene data show CDR1 as SGHRS and CDR2 as YFSETQ. V lost 0 bases to trimming and J lost 0 bases; unmatched junction nucleotides: 5. The CDR3: CASSLVVSGRGSYNEQFF. The CDR3 region has the DNA TGCGCCAGCAGCTTGGTCGTTAGCGGGAGGGGCTCCTACAATGAGCAGTTCTTC. The full variable domain, with the rest looked up from reference TRBV5-1 and TRBJ2-1, is KAGVTQTPRYLIKTRGQQVTLSCSPISGHRSVSWYQQTPGQGLQFLFEYFSETQRNKGNFPGRFSGRQFSNSRSEMNVSTLELGDSALYLCASSLVVSGRGSYNEQFFGPGTRLTVL.